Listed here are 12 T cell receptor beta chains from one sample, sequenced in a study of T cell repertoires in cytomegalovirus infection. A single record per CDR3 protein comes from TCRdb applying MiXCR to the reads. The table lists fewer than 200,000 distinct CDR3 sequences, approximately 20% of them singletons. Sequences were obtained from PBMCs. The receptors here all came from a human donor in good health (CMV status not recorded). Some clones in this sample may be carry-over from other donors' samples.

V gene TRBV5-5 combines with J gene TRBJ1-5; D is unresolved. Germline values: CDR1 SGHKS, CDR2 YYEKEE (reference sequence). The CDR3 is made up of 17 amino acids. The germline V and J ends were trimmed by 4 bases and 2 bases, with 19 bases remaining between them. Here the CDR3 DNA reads TGTGCCAGCAGCCCTGTCGGAGCGAGGGTACGCAATCAGCCCCAGCATTTT. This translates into CASSPVGARVRNQPQHF.

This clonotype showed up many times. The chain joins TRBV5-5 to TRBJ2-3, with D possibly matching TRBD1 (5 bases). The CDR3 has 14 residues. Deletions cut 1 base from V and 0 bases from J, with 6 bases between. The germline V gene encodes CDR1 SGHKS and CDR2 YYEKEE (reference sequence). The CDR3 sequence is CASSLRQSTDTQYF. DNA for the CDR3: TGTGCCAGCAGCTTGCGACAGAGCACAGATACGCAGTATTTT. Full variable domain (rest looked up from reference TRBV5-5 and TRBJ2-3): DAGVTQSPTHLIKTRGQQVTLRCSPISGHKSVSWYQQVLGQGPQFIFQYYEKEERGRGNFPDRFSARQFPNYSSELNVNALLLGDSALYLCASSLRQSTDTQYFGPGTRLTVL.

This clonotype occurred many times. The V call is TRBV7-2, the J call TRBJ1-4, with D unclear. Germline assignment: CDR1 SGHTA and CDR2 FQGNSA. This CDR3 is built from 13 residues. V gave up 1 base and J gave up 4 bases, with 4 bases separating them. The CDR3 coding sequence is TGTGCCAGCAGCTTAGGGGTTAATGAAAAACTGTTTTTT. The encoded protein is CASSLGVNEKLFF.

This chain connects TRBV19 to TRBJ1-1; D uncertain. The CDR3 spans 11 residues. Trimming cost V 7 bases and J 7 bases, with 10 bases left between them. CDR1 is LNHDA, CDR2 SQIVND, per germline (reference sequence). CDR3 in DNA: TGTGCCAGTACCTCTCATTATGAAGCTTTCTTT. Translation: CASTSHYEAFF.

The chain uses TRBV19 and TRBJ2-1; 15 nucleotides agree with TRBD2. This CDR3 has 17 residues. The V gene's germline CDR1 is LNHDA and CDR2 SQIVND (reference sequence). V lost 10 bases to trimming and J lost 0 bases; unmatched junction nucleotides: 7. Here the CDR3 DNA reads TGTGCCACCTCGGGACTAGCGGGAGGCTTCTCCTACAATGAGCAGTTCTTC. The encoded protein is CATSGLAGGFSYNEQFF.

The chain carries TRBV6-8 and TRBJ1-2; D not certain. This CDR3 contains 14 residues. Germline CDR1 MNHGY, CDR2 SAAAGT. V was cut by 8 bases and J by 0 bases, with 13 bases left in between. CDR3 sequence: CASRTTPPNYGYTF. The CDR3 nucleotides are TGTGCCAGCCGAACAACCCCGCCTAACTATGGCTACACCTTC.

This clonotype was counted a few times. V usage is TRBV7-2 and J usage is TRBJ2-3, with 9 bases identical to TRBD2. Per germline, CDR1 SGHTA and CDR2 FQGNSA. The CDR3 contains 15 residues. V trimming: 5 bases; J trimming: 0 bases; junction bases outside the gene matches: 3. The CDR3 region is CASSNGLASTDTQYF. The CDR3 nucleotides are TGTGCCAGCAGCAACGGACTAGCGAGCACAGATACGCAGTATTTT.

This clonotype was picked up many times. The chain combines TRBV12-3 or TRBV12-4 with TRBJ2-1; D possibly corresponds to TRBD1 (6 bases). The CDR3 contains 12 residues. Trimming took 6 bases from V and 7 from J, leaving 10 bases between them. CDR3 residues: CASSRTGNEQFF. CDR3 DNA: TGTGCCAGCAGCCGTACAGGGAATGAGCAGTTCTTC.

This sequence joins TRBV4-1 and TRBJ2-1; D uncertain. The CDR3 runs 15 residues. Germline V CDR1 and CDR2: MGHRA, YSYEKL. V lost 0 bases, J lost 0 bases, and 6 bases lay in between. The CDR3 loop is CASSQDPSSYNEQFF. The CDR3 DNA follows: TGCGCCAGCAGCCAAGACCCTAGCTCCTACAATGAGCAGTTCTTC.

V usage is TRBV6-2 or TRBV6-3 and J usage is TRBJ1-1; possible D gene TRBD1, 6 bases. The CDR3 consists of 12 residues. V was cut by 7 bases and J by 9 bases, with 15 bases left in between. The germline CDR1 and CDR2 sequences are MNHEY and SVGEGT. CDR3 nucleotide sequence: TGTGCCAGCACCTTAGGCAGGGGACAAGCTTTCTTT. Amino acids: CASTLGRGQAFF.

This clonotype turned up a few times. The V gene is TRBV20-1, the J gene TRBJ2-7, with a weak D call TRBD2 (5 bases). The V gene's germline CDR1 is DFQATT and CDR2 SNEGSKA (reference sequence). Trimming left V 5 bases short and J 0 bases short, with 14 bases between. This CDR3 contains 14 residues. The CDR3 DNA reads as TGCAGTGCTCAGAGCGGAGGAAACTCCTACGAGCAGTACTTC. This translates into CSAQSGGNSYEQYF.

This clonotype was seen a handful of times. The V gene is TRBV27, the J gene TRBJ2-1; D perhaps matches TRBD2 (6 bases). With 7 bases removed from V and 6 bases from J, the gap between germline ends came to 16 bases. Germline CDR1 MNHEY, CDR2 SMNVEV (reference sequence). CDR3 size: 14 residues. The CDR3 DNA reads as TGTGCCAGCAAAAGGCGGGATCCCATCAATGAGCAGTTCTTC. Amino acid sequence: CASKRRDPINEQFF.